This note documents a single T cell receptor (beta chain) sequence. Its target is not known. This specimen belongs to a study of CXCR3-negative and CXCR3-positive naive CD8 T cells. Study-level results: For the naive subsets, surface CD5 was similar, and TCR strength was inferred from TRB CDR3 properties. For naive cells, CXCR3-negative and CXCR3-positive subsets had similar TRBV-TRBJ usage; for memory cells, usage differed. Against CXCR3-negative naive cells, CXCR3-positive naive cells showed more hydrophobic TRB CDR3s. The majority of assays used fresh PBMCs, and CXCR3 expression partially decreased after cryopreservation. Each naive subset displayed comparably high diversity, whereas memory CD8+ cells displayed much lower diversity.

TRB cDNA libraries were made by UMI-labeled 5' RACE. TCRdb reprocessed the 5' RACE reads, with one entry per CDR3 protein and no DNA. The table lists over 70,000 distinct CDR3 sequences. Germline CDR1 is MNHEY and CDR2 is SMNVEV (reference sequence). This CDR3 comprises 14 residues. Sequencing used naive CXCR3+ CD8+ T cells from blood. Subset defined: CD45RO-CCR7+CD27+CD95- naive CD8+ T cells expressing CXCR3 (TNR3+). The V call is TRBV27, the J call TRBJ1-5. The source of this sequence is a human donor in good health. Some clones in this sample may be carry-over from other donors' samples. CDR3 sequence reads: CASSLSGSSQPQHF.